The 4 T cell receptor beta chains reported below all come from one sample, sequenced in a study of graft-versus-host responses after intestinal transplantation. Assay: immunoSEQ multiplex PCR; the TCRdb copy retains only in-frame clones and omits some. The table lists 35,000 to 50,000 clones, about 95% of them singletons. Antigens of these TCRs are unknown. The material was unstimulated CD8+ T cells sorted from spleen or lymph node cells, obtained before transplant. The origin of the receptors is a human donor who was the organ donor for an intestinal transplant.

This clone showed up just once. The CDR3 region is CASSQEGTTNYGYTF. CDR3 nucleotide sequence: TGCGCCAGCAGCCAAGAAGGGACAACTAACTATGGCTACACCTTC. The chain combines TRBV4-1 with TRBJ1-2, with D perhaps TRBD1 (6 bases). The germline CDR1 and CDR2 sequences are MGHRA and YSYEKL. V was cut by 0 bases and J by 0 bases, with 8 bases left in between. The CDR3 contains 15 residues.

This clone has only one observation. This chain joins TRBV6-6 and TRBJ1-2; a weak D match, TRBD1 (6 bases). CDR1 MNHNY and CDR2 SVGAGI come from the germline V gene (reference sequence). Trimming stripped 2 bases from V and 8 bases from J, with 12 bases between. This CDR3 is 13 amino acids long. The CDR3 region is CASSYELTGGYTF. CDR3 DNA: TGTGCCAGCAGTTACGAACTCACAGGGGGCTACACCTTC.

The table lists this clone with a few counts. The chain couples TRBV10-3 to TRBJ2-3; TRBD2 matches 11 bases. CDR3 length: 17 residues. Germline values: CDR1 ENHRY, CDR2 SYGVKD. Trimming cost V 2 bases and J 2 bases; bases outside gene matches: 6. DNA of the CDR3: TGTGCCATCAGTGAGAGGGGGACTAGCGGATTCACAGATACGCAGTATTTT. This sequence encodes CAISERGTSGFTDTQYF.

V gene TRBV7-6 combines with J gene TRBJ1-2; 7 bases match TRBD1. Germline lookup yields CDR1 SGHVS and CDR2 FNYEAQ. This CDR3 region has 16 residues. Losses at the gene ends were 5 bases for V and 4 bases for J; bases not matched to a gene: 13. CDR3 protein: CASSPTGTAHLYGYTF. CDR3 sequence (DNA): TGTGCCAGCAGCCCCACCGGGACAGCGCATCTCTATGGCTACACCTTC.